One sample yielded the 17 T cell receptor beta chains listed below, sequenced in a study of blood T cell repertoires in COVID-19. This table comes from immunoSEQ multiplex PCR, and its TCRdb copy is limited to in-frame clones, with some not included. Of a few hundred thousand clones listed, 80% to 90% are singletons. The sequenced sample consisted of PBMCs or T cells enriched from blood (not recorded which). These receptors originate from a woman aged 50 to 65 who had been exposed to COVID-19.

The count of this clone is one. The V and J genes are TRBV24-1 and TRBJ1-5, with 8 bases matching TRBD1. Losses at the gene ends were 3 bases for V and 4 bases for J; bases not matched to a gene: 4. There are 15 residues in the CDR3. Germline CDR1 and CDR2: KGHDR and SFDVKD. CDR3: CATSDPRQGNQPQHF. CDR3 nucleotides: TGTGCCACCAGTGATCCCCGACAGGGGAATCAGCCCCAGCATTTT.

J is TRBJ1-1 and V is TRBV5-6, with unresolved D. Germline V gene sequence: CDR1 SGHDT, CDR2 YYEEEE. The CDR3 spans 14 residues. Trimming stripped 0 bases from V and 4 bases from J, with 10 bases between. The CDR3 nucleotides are TGTGCCAGCAGCTTGGAAAGTACCGGCACTGAAGCTTTCTTT. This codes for CASSLESTGTEAFF.

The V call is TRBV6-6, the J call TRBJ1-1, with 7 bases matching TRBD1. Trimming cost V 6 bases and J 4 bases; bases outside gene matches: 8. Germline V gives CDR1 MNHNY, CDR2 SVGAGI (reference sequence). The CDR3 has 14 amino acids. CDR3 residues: CASRPSGGFTEAFF. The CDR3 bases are TGTGCCAGCAGACCCTCAGGGGGGTTCACTGAAGCTTTCTTT.

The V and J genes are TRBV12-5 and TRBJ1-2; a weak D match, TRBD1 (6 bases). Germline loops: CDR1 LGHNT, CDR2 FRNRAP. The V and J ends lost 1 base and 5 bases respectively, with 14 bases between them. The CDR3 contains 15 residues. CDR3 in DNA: TGTGCTAGTGGTTTGGAACAGGGTGAGCATTATGGCTACACCTTC. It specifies CASGLEQGEHYGYTF.

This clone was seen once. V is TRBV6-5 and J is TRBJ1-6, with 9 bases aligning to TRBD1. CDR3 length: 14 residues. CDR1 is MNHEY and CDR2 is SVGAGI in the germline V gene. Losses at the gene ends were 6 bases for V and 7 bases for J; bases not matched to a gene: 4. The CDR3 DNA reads TGTGCCAGCAGGGCGACAGGGGGGAATTCACCCCTCCACTTT. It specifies CASRATGGNSPLHF.

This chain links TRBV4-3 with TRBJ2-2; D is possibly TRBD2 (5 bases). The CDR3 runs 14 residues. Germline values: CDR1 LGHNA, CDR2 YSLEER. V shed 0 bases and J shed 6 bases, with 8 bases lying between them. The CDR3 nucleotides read TGCGCCAGCAGCCAAGACCCCGGGGCCGGGGAGCTGTTTTTT. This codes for CASSQDPGAGELFF.

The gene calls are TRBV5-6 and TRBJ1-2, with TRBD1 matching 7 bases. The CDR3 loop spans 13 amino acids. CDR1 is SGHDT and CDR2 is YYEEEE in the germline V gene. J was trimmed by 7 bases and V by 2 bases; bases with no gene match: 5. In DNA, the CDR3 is TGTGCCAGCAGCTTTCAGGGGGTGAGTGGCTACACCTTC. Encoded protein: CASSFQGVSGYTF.

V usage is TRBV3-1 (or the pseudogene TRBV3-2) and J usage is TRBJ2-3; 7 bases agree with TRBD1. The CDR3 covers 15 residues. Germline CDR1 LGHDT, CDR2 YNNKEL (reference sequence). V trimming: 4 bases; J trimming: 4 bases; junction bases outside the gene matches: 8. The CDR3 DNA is TGTGCCAGCAGCCTCGACAGGGTAGAATCAGATACGCAGTATTTT. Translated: CASSLDRVESDTQYF.

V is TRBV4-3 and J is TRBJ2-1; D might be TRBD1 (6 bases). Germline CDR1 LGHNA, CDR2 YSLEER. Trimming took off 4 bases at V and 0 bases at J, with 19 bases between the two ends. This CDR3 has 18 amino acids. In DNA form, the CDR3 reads TGCGCCAGCAGCCGCGACAGGTCCCCAATAAGCTCCTACAATGAGCAGTTCTTC. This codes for CASSRDRSPISSYNEQFF.

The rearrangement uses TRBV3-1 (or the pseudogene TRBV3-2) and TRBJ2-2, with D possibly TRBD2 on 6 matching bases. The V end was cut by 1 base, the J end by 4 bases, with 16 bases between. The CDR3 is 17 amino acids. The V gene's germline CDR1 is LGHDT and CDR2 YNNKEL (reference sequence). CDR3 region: CASSQVRVGSGTGELFF. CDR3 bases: TGTGCCAGCAGCCAAGTGCGGGTCGGTAGCGGCACCGGGGAGCTGTTTTTT.

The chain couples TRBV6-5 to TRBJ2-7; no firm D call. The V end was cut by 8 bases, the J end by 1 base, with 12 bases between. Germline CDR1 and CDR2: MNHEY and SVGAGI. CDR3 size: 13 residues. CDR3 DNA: TGTGCCAGCTCGAGAGAGGTTTCCTACGAGCAGTACTTC. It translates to CASSREVSYEQYF.

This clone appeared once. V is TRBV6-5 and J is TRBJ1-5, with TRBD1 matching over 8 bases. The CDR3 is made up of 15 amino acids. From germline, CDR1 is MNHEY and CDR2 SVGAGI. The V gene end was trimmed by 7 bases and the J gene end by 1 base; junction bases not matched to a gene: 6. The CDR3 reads CASNPTGESNQPQHF. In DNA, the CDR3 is TGTGCCAGCAATCCGACAGGGGAGAGCAATCAGCCCCAGCATTTT.

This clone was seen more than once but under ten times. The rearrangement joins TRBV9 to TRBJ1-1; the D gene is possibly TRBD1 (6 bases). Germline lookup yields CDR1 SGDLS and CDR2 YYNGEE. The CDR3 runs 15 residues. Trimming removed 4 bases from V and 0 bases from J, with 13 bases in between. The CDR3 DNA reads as TGTGCCAGCAGCCTCACCGGGACAATGAACACTGAAGCTTTCTTT. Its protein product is CASSLTGTMNTEAFF.

The chain's CDR3 is CASRNRPGPGGLFF. The CDR3 DNA sequence: TGTGCCAGTAGGAACAGACCGGGACCCGGGGGACTGTTTTTT. The rearrangement links TRBV19 to TRBJ1-4, with D perhaps TRBD1 (5 bases). Trimming cost V 6 bases and J 13 bases, with 21 bases left between them. Germline loops: CDR1 LNHDA, CDR2 SQIVND (reference sequence). The CDR3 is 14 amino acids. The variable domain in full, with the rest retrieved from reference TRBV19 and TRBJ1-4, is DGGITQSPKYLFRKEGQNVTLSCEQNLNHDAMYWYRQDPGQGLRLIYYSQIVNDFQKGDIAEGYSVSREKKESFPLTVTSAQKNPTAFYLCASRNRPGPGGLFFGSGTQLSVL.

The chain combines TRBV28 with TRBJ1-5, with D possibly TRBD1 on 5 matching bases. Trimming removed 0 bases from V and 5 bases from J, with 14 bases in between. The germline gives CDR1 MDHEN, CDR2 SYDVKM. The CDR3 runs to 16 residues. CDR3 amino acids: CASSLWVTAFDQPQHF. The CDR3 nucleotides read TGTGCCAGCAGTTTATGGGTGACAGCGTTTGATCAGCCCCAGCATTTT.

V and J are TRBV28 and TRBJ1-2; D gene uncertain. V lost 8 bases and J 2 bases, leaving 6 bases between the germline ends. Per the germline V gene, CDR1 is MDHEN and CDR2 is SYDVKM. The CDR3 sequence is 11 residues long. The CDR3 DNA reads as TGTGCCAGCCAAATCAACTATGGCTACACCTTC. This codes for CASQINYGYTF.

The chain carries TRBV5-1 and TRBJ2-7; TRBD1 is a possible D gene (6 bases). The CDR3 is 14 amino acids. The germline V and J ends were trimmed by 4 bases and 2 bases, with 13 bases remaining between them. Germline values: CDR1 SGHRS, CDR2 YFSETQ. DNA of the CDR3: TGCGCCAGCAGCGCTGGGACACCAGCCTACGAGCAGTACTTC. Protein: CASSAGTPAYEQYF.